The next 28 T cell receptor beta chains were all read from a single sample in a study of cytomegalovirus exposure and HLA in healthy donors (dated by TCRdb to about 2017). Libraries came from the immunoSEQ multiplex PCR assay. The multiplex PCR relied on a mix of 60 forward primers for TCR Vbeta segments and 13 reverse primers for TCR Jbeta segments. Entries here come from immuneACCESS through TCRdb and include only in-frame sequences with V and J called. Some clones fail to appear in such tables; in the studies checked, an unresolved V gene covers under half of the shortfall, and the cause of the remainder is unknown. This sample comprises some 120,000 clones, approximately 80% of them detected only once. Approximately 11% of the sample goes to the ten largest clones. Sequencing used PBMCs. These receptors were taken from a man younger than 45 in good health and CMV-seropositive.

V and J are TRBV30 and TRBJ1-5, with D perhaps matching TRBD1 (5 bases). Trimming took 0 bases from V and 1 from J, leaving 10 bases between them. In germline, CDR1 is GTSNPN, CDR2 SVGIG (reference sequence). This CDR3 contains 15 residues. The CDR3 here is CAWSVTWGSNQPQHF. CDR3 coding DNA: TGTGCCTGGAGTGTTACGTGGGGCAGCAATCAGCCCCAGCATTTT.

The J gene is TRBJ1-4, the V gene TRBV6-5; 7 bases map to TRBD1. This CDR3 is built from 14 residues. The V gene's germline CDR1 is MNHEY and CDR2 SVGAGI. V lost 5 bases, J lost 6 bases, and 6 bases stayed unmatched. DNA for the CDR3: TGTGCCAGCAGTACGACAGGGACTGATGAAAAACTGTTTTTT. Translating it yields CASSTTGTDEKLFF.

This rearrangement joins TRBV7-8 to TRBJ2-7; D is undetermined. This CDR3 comprises 14 residues. V was pared by 5 bases and J by 3 bases, with 14 bases between. The germline gives CDR1 SGHVS, CDR2 FQNEAQ. Here the CDR3 reads CASSPSWRGYEQYF. The CDR3 DNA reads as TGTGCCAGCAGCCCGAGTTGGAGAGGCTACGAGCAGTACTTC.

The J gene is TRBJ1-5, the V gene TRBV5-1; no definite D call. The CDR3 contains 15 residues. The germline V gene has CDR1 SGHRS and CDR2 YFSETQ. V shed 0 bases and J shed 0 bases, with 7 bases lying between them. CDR3: CASSLAGYSNQPQHF. CDR3 sequence (DNA): TGCGCCAGCAGCTTGGCGGGATATAGCAATCAGCCCCAGCATTTT.

The CDR3 DNA is TGTGCCAGCAGCGGGGGACAGCACCTGTACCAAGAGACCCAGTACTTC. Protein: CASSGGQHLYQETQYF. This chain links TRBV9 with TRBJ2-5; 7 bases map to TRBD1. CDR3 length: 16 residues. With 3 bases clipped from V and 0 bases from J, the junction kept 8 bases outside the gene matches. Germline CDR1 SGDLS, CDR2 YYNGEE.

The chain is built from TRBV19 and TRBJ1-5; possible D gene TRBD1, 6 bases. The CDR3 is 14 amino acids. V was cut by 3 bases and J by 4 bases, with 10 bases left in between. Germline lookup yields CDR1 LNHDA and CDR2 SQIVND (reference sequence). The CDR3 region is CASSIVGGNQPQHF. The CDR3 DNA reads TGTGCCAGTAGTATTGTAGGGGGTAATCAGCCCCAGCATTTT.

The chain employs TRBV27 and TRBJ2-7; 7 bases fit TRBD1. Germline V gene sequence: CDR1 MNHEY, CDR2 SMNVEV (reference sequence). J lost 1 base, V lost 3 bases, and 6 bases had no gene match. This CDR3 has 15 amino acids. The CDR3 DNA follows: TGTGCCAGCAGTTTTACACCGGGACAGTCCTACGAGCAGTACTTC. Protein product: CASSFTPGQSYEQYF.

V usage is TRBV27 and J usage is TRBJ2-2, with 9 bases matching TRBD1. V gave up 0 bases and J gave up 6 bases; unmatched junction bases: 5. The CDR3 spans 16 residues. Looked up from germline, CDR1 is MNHEY and CDR2 is SMNVEV (reference sequence). The CDR3 sequence is CASSLSTGQGPGELFF. The CDR3 DNA follows: TGTGCCAGCAGTTTATCGACGGGACAGGGACCCGGGGAGCTGTTTTTT.

The J gene is TRBJ2-1, the V gene TRBV7-9, with 9 bases that match TRBD2. Germline CDR1 SEHNR, CDR2 FQNEAQ (reference sequence). Trimming at V came to 3 bases and at J to 2 bases, leaving 2 bases not matched to a gene. This CDR3 is 15 amino acids long. The CDR3 here is CASSLREGPYNEQFF. Written as DNA, the CDR3 is TGTGCCAGCAGCTTGCGGGAGGGCCCCTACAATGAGCAGTTCTTC.

The chain employs TRBV27 and TRBJ2-1, with a possible D match to TRBD1 (6 bases). Trimming shortened V by 8 bases and J by 5 bases, and 19 bases separated the two germline ends. The CDR3 extends over 15 amino acids. The germline CDR1 and CDR2 sequences are MNHEY and SMNVEV (reference sequence). CDR3 in DNA: TGTGCCAGCGGCCCAATCGGGACAACAGACAATGAGCAGTTCTTC. Protein product: CASGPIGTTDNEQFF.

The J gene is TRBJ2-7, the V gene TRBV7-9; D possibly corresponds to TRBD2 (5 bases). Germline CDR1 is SEHNR and CDR2 is FQNEAQ (reference sequence). The V gene lost 6 bases and the J gene lost 6 bases, with 15 bases spanning the gap. The CDR3 is 13 amino acids. The CDR3 nucleotides are TGTGCCAGCAGTTCCGGACTGGTCGGCGAGCAGTACTTC. Encoded protein: CASSSGLVGEQYF.

The chain carries TRBV4-2 and TRBJ1-4; TRBD1 agrees at 7 bases. In germline, CDR1 is LGHNA, CDR2 YNFKEQ. The length of the CDR3 is 16 residues. Trimming took 6 bases from V and 0 from J; bases not matched to a gene: 7. The chain's CDR3 is CASRPNRGATNEKLFF. The CDR3 DNA follows: TGTGCCAGCAGACCGAACAGGGGAGCAACTAATGAAAAACTGTTTTTT.

The chain links TRBV4-1 to TRBJ2-7; TRBD2 might be the D (5 bases). Trimming pared 0 bases from V and 6 bases from J, leaving 12 bases between. The CDR3 covers 14 residues. Germline V lookup: CDR1 MGHRA, CDR2 YSYEKL. The DNA for the CDR3 is TGCGCCAGCAGCCAAGATCCCGGGAAGGGCGAGCAGTACTTC. It translates to CASSQDPGKGEQYF.

The CDR3, as DNA: TGTGCCAGCAGTTTGACAGCCTCCTACGAGCAGTACTTC. This gives the protein CASSLTASYEQYF. This chain connects TRBV27 to TRBJ2-7; TRBD1 might be the D (5 bases). CDR1 and CDR2 from the germline V gene are MNHEY and SMNVEV (reference sequence). The length of the CDR3 is 13 residues. Deletions cut 3 bases from V and 0 bases from J, with 6 bases between.

The sample holds one count of this clone. The chain combines TRBV27 with TRBJ1-1, with a weak D call TRBD1 (6 bases). V was clipped by 3 bases and J by 1 base, with 12 bases between them. CDR3 length: 15 amino acids. Germline V CDR1 and CDR2: MNHEY, SMNVEV (reference sequence). The DNA of the CDR3 is TGTGCCAGCAGTTTCGGGCAGGGGTCGAACACTGAAGCTTTCTTT. It codes for CASSFGQGSNTEAFF.

J is TRBJ2-5 and V is TRBV7-8; tentative D call: TRBD2 (6 bases). The germline gives CDR1 SGHVS, CDR2 FQNEAQ. This CDR3 contains 15 residues. Trimming took 1 base from V and 0 from J, leaving 9 bases between them. CDR3 in amino acids: CASSLGGGYQETQYF. CDR3 DNA sequence: TGTGCCAGCAGCTTAGGTGGGGGGTACCAAGAGACCCAGTACTTC.

The chain has TRBV7-2 and TRBJ1-3, with 7 bases aligning to TRBD1. Per germline, CDR1 SGHTA and CDR2 FQGNSA. The CDR3 is 14 residues long. Trimming at V came to 8 bases and at J to 4 bases, leaving 8 bases not matched to a gene. This CDR3 reads CASGKGAQGNTIYF. The CDR3 coding sequence is TGTGCCAGCGGAAAGGGGGCGCAGGGAAACACCATATATTTT.

The gene calls are TRBV12-1 and TRBJ2-1; no check of the table's D call, TRBD2, against the DNA was made. TRBV12-1 is termed a pseudogene. The CDR3 sequence is 15 residues long. The CDR3 region is CASSLLGLSYNEQFF. The CDR3 nucleotides are TGTGCCAGCAGCTTACTAGGGCTCTCCTACAATGAGCAGTTCTTC.

In its sample, this clone was seen a few times. The rearrangement links TRBV6-1 to TRBJ2-7, with D tentatively TRBD2 (6 bases). In germline, CDR1 is MNHNS, CDR2 SASEGT. This CDR3 region has 12 residues. Between the trimmed V and J ends, which lost 5 bases and 4 bases, there was a span of 9 bases. CDR3 sequence (DNA): TGTGCCAGCAGTCGACTAGGGTACGAGCAGTACTTC. Its protein product is CASSRLGYEQYF.

The gene calls are TRBV28 and TRBJ2-7, with 12 bases aligning to TRBD1. This CDR3 spans 15 amino acids. V dropped 8 bases and J dropped 5; count of bases not matched to a gene: 10. The germline V gene has CDR1 MDHEN and CDR2 SYDVKM. CDR3 sequence: CASLSPGQGANEQYF. CDR3 nucleotide sequence: TGTGCCAGCCTCAGCCCGGGACAGGGGGCAAACGAGCAGTACTTC.

The chain links TRBV25-1 to TRBJ1-4, with 11 bases identical to TRBD1. CDR3 length equals 16 residues. Germline V gene data show CDR1 as MGHDK and CDR2 as SYGVNS. V shed 0 bases, J shed 7 bases, and the junction held 4 bases outside the gene matches. DNA for the CDR3: TGTGCCAGCAGTGAATACTCCGGGACAGGGGGTGAAAAACTGTTTTTT. Its translation: CASSEYSGTGGEKLFF.

The rearrangement links TRBV5-3 to TRBJ2-7, with 9 bases aligning to TRBD1. TRBV5-3 is an ORF, and what it does is uncertain. V shed 3 bases, J shed 2 bases, and the junction held 9 bases outside the gene matches. This CDR3 region has 16 residues. As DNA, the CDR3 is TGTGCCAGAAGCTCACTTGGGACAGGGTGCACCTACGAGCAGTACTTC. Protein product: CARSSLGTGCTYEQYF.

The CDR3 loop reads CASIGTSGYEQYF. The DNA for the CDR3 is TGTGCCAGCATTGGGACTAGCGGCTACGAGCAGTACTTC. The rearrangement joins TRBV2 to TRBJ2-7; 11 nucleotides agree with TRBD2. Germline lookup yields CDR1 SNHLY and CDR2 FYNNEI. The CDR3 contains 13 residues. The V segment lost 7 bases and the J segment 3 bases; nucleotides outside the gene matches: 2.

The chain combines TRBV7-9 with TRBJ2-7; 8 bases map to TRBD2. J was trimmed by 1 base and V by 5 bases; bases with no gene match: 4. CDR1 is SEHNR, CDR2 FQNEAQ, per germline (reference sequence). There are 14 residues in the CDR3. Written as DNA, the CDR3 is TGTGCCAGCAGCCCAAGCGGGGGATCCTACGAGCAGTACTTC. It translates to CASSPSGGSYEQYF.

In this sample, this clone turned up a few times. The chain joins TRBV19 to TRBJ1-5; TRBD1 might be the D (5 bases). Germline CDR1 reads LNHDA; CDR2 reads SQIVND (reference sequence). Deletions cut 4 bases from V and 2 bases from J, with 6 bases between. The CDR3 is made up of 13 amino acids. The CDR3 DNA sequence: TGTGCCAGTAGTAAACAGGGCAATCAGCCCCAGCATTTT. This gives the protein CASSKQGNQPQHF. Combining the CDR3 with reference TRBV19 and TRBJ1-5 gives the whole variable domain DGGITQSPKYLFRKEGQNVTLSCEQNLNHDAMYWYRQDPGQGLRLIYYSQIVNDFQKGDIAEGYSVSREKKESFPLTVTSAQKNPTAFYLCASSKQGNQPQHFGDGTRLSIL.

The chain is built from TRBV9 and TRBJ1-1; no firm D call. Looked up from germline, CDR1 is SGDLS and CDR2 is YYNGEE. Between the trimmed V and J ends, which lost 3 bases and 6 bases, there was a span of 18 bases. The CDR3 is made up of 15 amino acids. CDR3 loop: CASSDVSPLSAEAFF. Here the CDR3 DNA reads TGTGCCAGCAGCGATGTCTCCCCTTTATCCGCTGAAGCTTTCTTT.

The chain employs TRBV2 and TRBJ1-5; TRBD1 aligns across 8 bases. Germline lookup yields CDR1 SNHLY and CDR2 FYNNEI. After removal of 5 bases from V and 1 base from J, the junction contained 10 bases not matched to a gene. The CDR3 loop spans 17 amino acids. The CDR3 region is CASSPGQGIPSNQPQHF. In DNA form, the CDR3 reads TGTGCCAGCAGTCCCGGACAGGGAATACCAAGCAATCAGCCCCAGCATTTT.

The chain uses TRBV6-1 and TRBJ1-5, with 7 bases identical to TRBD1. CDR1 and CDR2 (germline): MNHNS, SASEGT. CDR3 length: 15 residues. After removal of 4 bases from V and 6 bases from J, the junction contained 9 bases not matched to a gene. The CDR3 loop is CASSVEGGEGQPQHF. As DNA, the CDR3 is TGTGCCAGCAGTGTTGAAGGGGGCGAGGGTCAGCCCCAGCATTTT.